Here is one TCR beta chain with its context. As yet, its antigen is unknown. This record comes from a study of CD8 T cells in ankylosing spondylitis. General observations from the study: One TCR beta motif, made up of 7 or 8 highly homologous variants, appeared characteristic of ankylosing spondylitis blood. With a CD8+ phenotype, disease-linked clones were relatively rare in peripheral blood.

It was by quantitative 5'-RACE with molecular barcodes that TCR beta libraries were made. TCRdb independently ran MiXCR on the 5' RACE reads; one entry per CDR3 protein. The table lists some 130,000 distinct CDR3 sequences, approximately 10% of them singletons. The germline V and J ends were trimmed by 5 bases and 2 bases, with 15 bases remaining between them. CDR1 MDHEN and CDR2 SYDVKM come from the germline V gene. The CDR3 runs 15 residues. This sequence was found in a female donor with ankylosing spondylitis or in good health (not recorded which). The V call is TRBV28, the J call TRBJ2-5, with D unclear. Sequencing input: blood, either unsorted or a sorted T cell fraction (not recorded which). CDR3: CASSPPWALQETQYF. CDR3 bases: TGTGCCAGCAGTCCCCCATGGGCTTTACAAGAGACCCAGTACTTC.